These 31 T cell receptor beta chains originate from one sample sequenced in a study of vaccination and CD4 T cells after COVID-19. Sample treatment: 10-day PBMC culture with coronavirus spike peptide pools or control peptides (ViraFEST assay). Which antigens these TCRs recognize remains unknown. The assay that was used to sequence DNA from cultured CD4+ T cells was the Oncomine TCR Beta short-read assay. TCRdb re-analysed the PCR reads in MiXCR, keeping a single row per CDR3 protein. The data contain some 10,000 distinct CDR3 sequences, about half of them singletons. Source material: CD4+ T cells from blood, cultured in vitro. The receptors here all came from a human donor who had recovered from COVID-19.

This rearrangement joins TRBV29-1 to TRBJ1-1, with D perhaps TRBD1 (5 bases). The CDR3 spans 14 residues. The V end was cut by 6 bases, the J end by 6 bases, with 20 bases between. Germline CDR1 is SQVTM and CDR2 is ANQGSEA. CDR3 loop: CSVALRFSGAEAFF. In DNA, the CDR3 is TGCAGCGTCGCCCTACGGTTTTCGGGGGCTGAAGCTTTCTTT.

This clonotype appeared once. The rearrangement uses TRBV19 and TRBJ1-5; D is unclear. CDR1 is LNHDA and CDR2 is SQIVND in the germline V gene (reference sequence). The CDR3 has 14 residues. Deletions cut 7 bases from V and 5 bases from J, with 15 bases between. The CDR3 nucleotides read TGTGCCAGTACCGCGTACGGCGCCTATCAGCCCCAGCATTTT. As protein: CASTAYGAYQPQHF.

This clonotype was counted between two and nine times. Written as DNA, the CDR3 is TGTGCCTGGAGTGGCGGGGGCAGAAACACCGGGGAGCTGTTTTTT. Translation gives CAWSGGGRNTGELFF. The J gene is TRBJ2-2, the V gene TRBV30, with D possibly matching TRBD2 (7 bases). Germline CDR1 is GTSNPN and CDR2 is SVGIG (reference sequence). V gave up 1 base and J gave up 2 bases, with 11 bases separating them. This CDR3 is 15 amino acids long.

The V call is TRBV6-1, the J call TRBJ1-1; D gene unclear. Germline CDR1 MNHNS, CDR2 SASEGT. The V end was cut by 4 bases, the J end by 4 bases, with 16 bases between. The CDR3 loop spans 15 amino acids. CDR3 DNA: TGTGCCAGCAGTGGCGGACTTGGACGGTCCACTGAAGCTTTCTTT. Protein: CASSGGLGRSTEAFF.

The chain couples TRBV30 to TRBJ2-1; perhaps D is TRBD1 or TRBD2 (5 bases each). The CDR3 consists of 12 residues. Trimming cost V 8 bases and J 8 bases, with 16 bases left between them. CDR1 and CDR2 (germline): GTSNPN, SVGIG (reference sequence). The CDR3 region is CAVSGRFDEQFF. In DNA, the CDR3 is TGTGCCGTTTCGGGGCGCTTCGATGAGCAGTTCTTC.

The genes are TRBV2 and TRBJ2-1; D unresolved. Per germline, CDR1 SNHLY and CDR2 FYNNEI. The germline V and J ends were trimmed by 8 bases and 11 bases, with 16 bases remaining between them. This CDR3 is 12 amino acids long. CDR3 nucleotides: TGTGCCAGCGGCTCCGGATTAGGCCAGCAGTTCTTC. The encoded protein is CASGSGLGQQFF.

The V call is TRBV2, the J call TRBJ2-2, with a weak D call TRBD2 (5 bases). The CDR3 totals 15 residues. V was pared by 2 bases and J by 5 bases, with 12 bases between. Germline lookup yields CDR1 SNHLY and CDR2 FYNNEI. DNA for the CDR3: TGTGCCAGCAGTGAAAGCCTAGCTTTAACCGGGGAGCTGTTTTTT. This translates into CASSESLALTGELFF.

V gene TRBV7-9 combines with J gene TRBJ1-6; no clear D. Germline CDR1 reads SEHNR; CDR2 reads FQNEAQ (reference sequence). This CDR3 has 15 residues. Trimming stripped 6 bases from V and 2 bases from J, with 11 bases between. CDR3 sequence: CASRPAGAYNSPLHF. In DNA form, the CDR3 reads TGTGCCAGCAGACCTGCCGGGGCCTATAATTCACCCCTCCACTTT.

This clonotype was seen only a few times. The chain recombines TRBV5-1 with TRBJ2-7; 7 bases fit TRBD2. This CDR3 region has 16 residues. Trimming cost V 0 bases and J 7 bases; bases outside gene matches: 13. Germline CDR1 reads SGHRS; CDR2 reads YFSETQ. CDR3 protein: CASSLEFPGRVREQYF. The CDR3 DNA reads as TGCGCCAGCAGCTTGGAGTTTCCGGGGAGGGTACGGGAGCAGTACTTC.

This chain connects TRBV3-1 to TRBJ1-1, with 9 nucleotides matching TRBD1. Germline CDR1 is LGHDT and CDR2 is YNNKEL (reference sequence). The CDR3 extends over 14 amino acids. After removal of 4 bases from V and 4 bases from J, the junction contained 4 bases not matched to a gene. The CDR3 DNA reads as TGTGCCAGCAGCCCTACAGGGGGCAGCACTGAAGCTTTCTTT. It yields the protein CASSPTGGSTEAFF.

The chain joins TRBV18 to TRBJ1-1; 8 bases agree with TRBD1. The CDR3 length is 16 residues. With V trimmed by 6 bases and J by 5 bases, 14 bases remained unmatched. Germline loops: CDR1 KGHSH, CDR2 LQKENI. CDR3 in DNA: TGTGCCAGCTCTCCCTCTAATCCAGGGGGCACGACTGAAGCTTTCTTT. Translating gives CASSPSNPGGTTEAFF.

This chain connects TRBV10-3 to TRBJ1-6; weak D call: TRBD1 (5 bases). Trimming left V 7 bases short and J 12 bases short, with 13 bases between. This CDR3 comprises 12 residues. Germline values: CDR1 ENHRY, CDR2 SYGVKD. This chain's CDR3 is CAIKSRDLPLHF. The CDR3 DNA reads TGTGCCATCAAGTCTCGGGACTTACCCCTCCACTTT.

The rearrangement joins TRBV11-2 to TRBJ1-6, with 8 bases lining up with TRBD1. CDR1 SGHAT and CDR2 FQNNGV come from the germline V gene. The CDR3 is 14 amino acids. The V gene end was trimmed by 5 bases and the J gene end by 16 bases; junction bases not matched to a gene: 13. CDR3 sequence (DNA): TGTGCCAGCAGCCCTATGACAGGGGCGCGTTCTCTCCACTTT. Protein product: CASSPMTGARSLHF.

On this clonotype itself: Without the conserved terminal phenylalanine or tryptophan, this CDR3 likely stems from a read error. This chain links TRBV7-9 with TRBJ1-5, with a possible D match to TRBD1 (5 bases). V lost 5 bases to trimming and J lost 2 bases, with 16 bases between them. The CDR3 is 16 amino acids. Germline V lookup: CDR1 SEHNR, CDR2 FQNEAQ (reference sequence). The CDR3 DNA is TGTGCCAGCAGCCATCGCGGGGGTATCGGCAATCAGCCCCAGCATCTT. Protein product: CASSHRGGIGNQPQHL.

This chain joins TRBV6-1 and TRBJ1-1, with D hard to call. This CDR3 contains 13 residues. V was clipped by 6 bases and J by 5 bases, with 13 bases between them. Germline V gene lookup returns CDR1 MNHNS and CDR2 SASEGT. CDR3 sequence: CASSPAGGTEAFF. The CDR3 DNA follows: TGTGCCAGCAGCCCCGCCGGAGGGACTGAAGCTTTCTTT.

The rearrangement links TRBV11-2 to TRBJ2-7; D gene ambiguous. Trimming took off 4 bases at V and 0 bases at J, with 10 bases between the two ends. The germline gives CDR1 SGHAT, CDR2 FQNNGV. CDR3 length equals 14 residues. CDR3 nucleotide sequence: TGTGCCAGCAGCTCCTTGGGTCTCTCCTACGAGCAGTACTTC. This gives the protein CASSSLGLSYEQYF.

This clonotype has just a few counts. The chain links TRBV20-1 to TRBJ1-6, with D hard to call. V shed 4 bases and J shed 1 base, with 5 bases lying between them. Germline lookup yields CDR1 DFQATT and CDR2 SNEGSKA (reference sequence). The CDR3 totals 13 residues. Here the CDR3 reads CSAKGSYNSPLHF. In DNA form, the CDR3 reads TGCAGTGCTAAAGGTTCCTATAATTCACCCCTCCACTTT.

The V call is TRBV19, the J call TRBJ1-4; tentatively, D is TRBD1 (5 bases). CDR1 and CDR2 (germline): LNHDA, SQIVND (reference sequence). Trimming cost V 5 bases and J 1 base, with 14 bases left between them. CDR3 length equals 16 residues. Written as DNA, the CDR3 is TGTGCCAGTAGTCTCCAGGGTGGGGGAACTAATGAAAAACTGTTTTTT. It translates to CASSLQGGGTNEKLFF.

The chain is built from TRBV5-1 and TRBJ1-1; 7 bases align to TRBD1. The CDR3 loop spans 17 amino acids. Germline V gene lookup returns CDR1 SGHRS and CDR2 YFSETQ. V lost 0 bases to trimming and J lost 0 bases; unmatched junction nucleotides: 8. CDR3 region: CASSLGPRTGMNTEAFF. The CDR3 bases are TGCGCCAGCAGCTTGGGGCCCAGGACAGGAATGAACACTGAAGCTTTCTTT.

The chain is built from TRBV7-9 and TRBJ1-4; D perhaps matches TRBD1 (5 bases). The CDR3 consists of 14 residues. Trimming cost V 0 bases and J 6 bases, with 8 bases left between them. Germline V CDR1 and CDR2: SEHNR, FQNEAQ (reference sequence). The CDR3 loop reads CASSLAGTYEKLFF. Written as DNA, the CDR3 is TGTGCCAGCAGCTTAGCAGGGACGTATGAAAAACTGTTTTTT.

V gene TRBV5-1 combines with J gene TRBJ2-7, with D perhaps assigned TRBD1 or TRBD2 (5 bases each). There are 14 residues in the CDR3. V was pared by 4 bases and J by 5 bases, with 16 bases between. Germline CDR1 SGHRS, CDR2 YFSETQ. The CDR3 sequence is CASSNGTDPNEQYF. The DNA for the CDR3 is TGCGCCAGCAGCAACGGGACGGATCCTAACGAGCAGTACTTC. The full variable domain, with the rest looked up from reference TRBV5-1 and TRBJ2-7, is KAGVTQTPRYLIKTRGQQVTLSCSPISGHRSVSWYQQTPGQGLQFLFEYFSETQRNKGNFPGRFSGRQFSNSRSEMNVSTLELGDSALYLCASSNGTDPNEQYFGPGTRLTVT.

The chain employs TRBV11-2 and TRBJ2-2; 11 bases fit TRBD2. Per the germline V gene, CDR1 is SGHAT and CDR2 is FQNNGV. Unmatched junction bases numbered 2, after V lost 6 bases and J lost 2 bases. This CDR3 has 15 residues. The CDR3 bases are TGTGCCAGCAGAGGGACTAGCGGCAACACCGGGGAGCTGTTTTTT. As protein: CASRGTSGNTGELFF.

The V and J genes are TRBV4-2 and TRBJ1-4, with 9 positions matching TRBD1. This CDR3 spans 15 amino acids. The V and J ends lost 4 bases and 5 bases, in that order; junction bases with no gene match: 5. The V gene's germline CDR1 is LGHNA and CDR2 YNFKEQ. The CDR3 coding sequence is TGTGCCAGCAGCCCCCCCGGGACAGGGAATGAAAAACTGTTTTTT. It is translated as CASSPPGTGNEKLFF.

There are a few counts of this clonotype. The chain joins TRBV23-1 to TRBJ1-5, with 7 bases fitting TRBD1. TRBV23-1 is placed among ORFs of uncertain function. The trim removed 0 bases at V and 0 bases at J, leaving 11 bases unmatched. The CDR3 totals 19 residues. The chain's CDR3 is CASSQSPVDRDNSNQPQHF. The CDR3 nucleotides read TGCGCCAGCAGTCAATCCCCGGTAGACAGGGATAATAGCAATCAGCCCCAGCATTTT.

V usage is TRBV27 and J usage is TRBJ1-5, with unresolved D. CDR1 is MNHEY and CDR2 is SMNVEV in the germline V gene (reference sequence). There are 16 residues in the CDR3. The V end was cut by 0 bases, the J end by 11 bases, with 20 bases between. CDR3 protein: CASSLSRYNVARAQHF. The CDR3 nucleotides are TGTGCCAGCAGTTTATCGCGTTACAACGTCGCCCGAGCCCAGCATTTT.

This chain uses TRBV10-3 with TRBJ2-1, with 8 nucleotides matching TRBD2. CDR3 length: 16 residues. V lost 10 bases and J lost 1; bases outside the gene matches: 12. Germline V lookup: CDR1 ENHRY, CDR2 SYGVKD. This CDR3 reads CATGSGALGSYNEQFF. Here the CDR3 DNA reads TGTGCCACCGGTAGCGGGGCACTCGGGTCCTACAATGAGCAGTTCTTC.

The CDR3 sequence is CSARYQISVDEQYF. CDR3 coding DNA: TGCAGTGCTAGATACCAGATTTCGGTCGACGAGCAGTACTTC. The gene calls are TRBV20-1 and TRBJ2-7; D is uncertain. Germline V CDR1 and CDR2: DFQATT, SNEGSKA (reference sequence). The V end was cut by 2 bases, the J end by 5 bases, with 16 bases between. There are 14 residues in the CDR3.

The chain is built from TRBV27 and TRBJ1-6; D gene uncertain. Germline V gives CDR1 MNHEY, CDR2 SMNVEV (reference sequence). The CDR3 has 16 residues. The V end lost 6 bases, the J end lost 9 bases, and 21 bases lay between the germline ends. In DNA form, the CDR3 reads TGTGCCAGCAGCAACTCCCTCTTACTCTCCAGTTCACCCCTCCACTTT. It translates to CASSNSLLLSSSPLHF.

This chain uses TRBV20-1 with TRBJ1-2; 12 positions agree with TRBD1. The CDR3 has 16 amino acids. Germline loops: CDR1 DFQATT, CDR2 SNEGSKA (reference sequence). The ends lost 2 bases at V and 4 bases at J; junction bases unmatched: 8. The CDR3 DNA is TGCAGTGCTAGACCGGGACAGGGGGCGCGAATCTATGGCTACACCTTC. Residues: CSARPGQGARIYGYTF.

V usage is TRBV18 and J usage is TRBJ1-2; D is uncertain. CDR3 length: 11 residues. Germline lookup yields CDR1 KGHSH and CDR2 LQKENI. Trimming left V 2 bases short and J 8 bases short, with 6 bases between. As DNA, the CDR3 is TGTGCCAGCTCACCAGGGCTCGGCTACACCTTC. Its translation: CASSPGLGYTF.

The CDR3 DNA follows: TGTGCCAGCAGTAGGACAGGGACAGGAAACACCATATATTTT. This sequence encodes CASSRTGTGNTIYF. The rearrangement joins TRBV6-1 to TRBJ1-3; TRBD1 agrees at 8 bases. Germline CDR1 reads MNHNS; CDR2 reads SASEGT. V lost 5 bases, J lost 4 bases, and 4 bases stayed unmatched. The CDR3 is made up of 14 amino acids.